Below, one T cell receptor (beta chain) is given with its context. Its antigen is currently unknown. Germline V CDR1 and CDR2: SNHLY, FYNNEI. Trimming took 7 bases from V and 3 from J; bases not matched to a gene: 6. The CDR3 loop spans 13 amino acids. Cells were stimulated with CMV-infected fibroblast lysates at approximately 10 ug/mL. CD40L-negative CD69-negative CD45RO-high memory CD4+ T cells were sorted as populations depleted of antigen-responding cells. The source of the sample is a study of persistence of HIV-infected CD4 T cells. Study overall: A couple of participants gave one leukapheresis sample; others gave up to about 180 mL blood repeatedly.

The immunoSEQ assay was version 4, run in survey mode. TCRdb's table, derived via immunoSEQ multiplex PCR, lists solely in-frame clones and lacks some. The table lists 25,000 to 30,000 clones, around 80% of them singletons. The chain employs TRBV2 and TRBJ2-7; 7 bases line up with TRBD1. The sequence was collected from an adult man with HIV who was CMV-seropositive. This sample comprised CD4+ T cells sorted from PBMCs after 18-hour stimulation, obtained from a patient who received antiretroviral therapy. The CDR3 DNA is TGTGCCAGCAATCGGGACAGAGACTACGAGCAGTACTTC. This codes for CASNRDRDYEQYF.